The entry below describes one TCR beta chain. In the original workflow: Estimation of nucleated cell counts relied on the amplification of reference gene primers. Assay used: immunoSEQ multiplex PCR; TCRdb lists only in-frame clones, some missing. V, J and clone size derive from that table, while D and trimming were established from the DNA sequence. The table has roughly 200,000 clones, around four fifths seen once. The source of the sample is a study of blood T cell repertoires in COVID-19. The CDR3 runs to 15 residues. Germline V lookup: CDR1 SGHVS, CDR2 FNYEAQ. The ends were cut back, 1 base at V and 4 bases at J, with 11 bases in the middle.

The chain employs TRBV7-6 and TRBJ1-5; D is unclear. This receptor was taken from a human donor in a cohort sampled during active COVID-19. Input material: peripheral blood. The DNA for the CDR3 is TGTGCCAGCAGCTTAGGTTCGGCGGGGAATCAGCCCCAGCATTTT. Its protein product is CASSLGSAGNQPQHF.